This T cell receptor beta chain came from a study of Ad26.COV2.S vaccination and SARS-CoV-2 variants (dated by TCRdb to the early 2020s). For the wider study: Vaccine-arm donors were drawn from COV1001, a multicentre, randomized, double-blind, placebo-controlled phase I-IIa trial of Ad26.COV2.S in healthy adults. Ad26.COV2.S was administered intramuscularly at 5 x 10^10 or 1 x 10^11 viral particles, either as a single shot or as two shots given 56 days apart. The specificity and breadth of SARS-CoV-2-reactive T cell receptors after Ad26.COV2.S vaccination were assessed by TCRbeta repertoire sequencing. A total of roughly 30 samples were included in the TCR-sequenced set, comprising about 20 Ad26.COV2.S vaccine recipients, 5 placebo recipients and 8 SARS-CoV-2 convalescent individuals. Participants in the trial were split at random into five groups of five each, receiving low-dose or high-dose Ad26.COV2.S once or twice, or else placebo on both occasions. Investigators remained blinded to trial group allocation during experiments and outcome assessment.

What the treatment or condition label conveys for this sample: some 20 received Ad26.COV2.S at low or high dose, single or two shots; about 5 received placebo; per-sample allocation not given. Repertoires of vaccine and placebo recipients were sequenced from samples collected on day 63 after the first injection. Between 29 July and 7 August 2020, Cohort 1b enrolled about 27 adults aged 18-55 years at one site in Boston, USA. Ad26.COV2.S was a replication-incompetent adenovirus type 26 vector that expressed a prefusion-stabilized SARS-CoV-2 spike protein derived from the original Wuhan strain. In regard to this clone: Its antigen has not been determined. Base qualities are not provided; no much larger clone lies one nucleotide away.

The full study reports these points: Compared with placebo recipients, Ad26.COV2.S recipients showed higher spike-specific TCR breadth (P = 0.0014). The authors noted that total T cell responses may have been underestimated by the TCR breadth and depth analyses. The study was not powered to compare responses between vaccine doses or regimens. After vaccination, substantial breadth of spike-specific CD8+ and CD4+ T cell responses was reported. Non-spike TCR breadth was comparable between vaccine and placebo recipients, consistent with the vaccine containing only spike.

From a lookup of the germline V gene, CDR1 and CDR2 are SGDLS and YYNGEE. Trimming at the junction amounts to 4 bases on V and 9 bases on J, and the germline ends lie 11 bases apart. From its cysteine to its phenylalanine, the CDR3 spans 12 amino acids. Just the 36-base CDR3 DNA is kept, in frame starting at base 1. The immunoSEQ Assay was used to sequence TCRbeta CDR3 regions. After extraction, genomic DNA underwent amplification by bias-controlled multiplex PCR, followed by high-throughput sequencing. As for the original processing: To quantify the absolute abundance of each unique TCRbeta CDR3 region, sequences were collapsed and filtered. T cell fraction was estimated by normalization of TCRbeta template counts to usable DNA, with usable DNA being measured through amplification of reference genes present in all nucleated cells. Repertoire TCRs were annotated as SARS-CoV-2-specific when V gene, CDR3 amino acid sequence and J gene were exactly matched to a known reactive TCR set. The reference SARS-CoV-2 TCR set came from MIRA and was filtered for enrichment in COVID-19-positive ImmuneCODE repertoires, removing public or cross-reactive TCRs. Using the MIRA antigens, annotated TCRs were further analysed by specific ORF or by position within an ORF. Breadth was defined as annotated unique rearrangements over total unique productive rearrangements; depth was the summed frequency of those rearrangements. Group comparisons of TCR breadth used two-sided Wilcoxon rank-sum tests. TCRdb carries this immuneACCESS record with in-frame sequences only. Its versions omit some clonotypes, under half of them owing to an unresolved V gene in the studies checked, with the rest unexplained. The DNA was the basis for D and trimming; V, J and clone size are from that table. The sample table contains 380,000 or so clones; only one count was recorded for 83% of them. Approximately 7% of the sample is taken by the ten largest.

The sequence derives from a person between 18 and 59 years old who received the Ad26.COV2.S COVID-19 vaccine or a placebo. The rearranged segments are TRBV9 and TRBJ2-1; TRBD2 is possibly the D segment (5 matching bases). Source: peripheral blood, taken in a trial of Ad26.COV2.S vaccine versus placebo. CDR3 sequence: CASSSLGSEQFF. The DNA reads TGTGCCAGCAGCTCTCTAGGGAGTGAGCAGTTCTTC.